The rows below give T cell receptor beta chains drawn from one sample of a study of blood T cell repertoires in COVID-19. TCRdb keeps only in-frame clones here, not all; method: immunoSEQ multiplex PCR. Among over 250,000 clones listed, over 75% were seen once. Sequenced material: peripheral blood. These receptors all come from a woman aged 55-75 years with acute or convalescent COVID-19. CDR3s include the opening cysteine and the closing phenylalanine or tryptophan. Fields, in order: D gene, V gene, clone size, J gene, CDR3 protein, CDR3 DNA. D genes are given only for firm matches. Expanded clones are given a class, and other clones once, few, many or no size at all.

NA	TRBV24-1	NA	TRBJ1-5	CATSETSQPQHF	TGTGCCACCAGTGAAACTTCCCAGCCCCAGCATTTT
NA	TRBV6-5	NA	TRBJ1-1	CASETVRGNTEAFF	TGTGCCTCAGAGACAGTTAGGGGGAACACTGAAGCTTTCTTT
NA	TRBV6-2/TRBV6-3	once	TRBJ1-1	CASSGIRELLGEAFF	TGTGCCAGCAGCGGCATCCGGGAGCTGCTGGGTGAAGCTTTCTTT
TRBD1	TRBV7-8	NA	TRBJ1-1	CASSLVGQGATEAFF	TGTGCCAGCAGCTTAGTAGGACAGGGGGCTACTGAAGCTTTCTTT
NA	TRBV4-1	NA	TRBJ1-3	CASSQGLGHTIYF	TGCGCCAGCAGCCAAGGTCTGGGCCACACCATATATTTT
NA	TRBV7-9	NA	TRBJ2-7	CASSPPDRRVYEQYF	TGTGCCAGCAGCCCCCCGGACAGGAGGGTCTACGAGCAGTACTTC
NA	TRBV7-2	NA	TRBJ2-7	CASSLRTVAYEQYF	TGTGCCAGCAGCTTAAGGACAGTAGCCTACGAGCAGTACTTC
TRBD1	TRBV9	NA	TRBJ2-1	CASSASGTGTNNEQFF	TGTGCCAGCAGCGCATCCGGGACAGGGACGAACAATGAGCAGTTCTTC
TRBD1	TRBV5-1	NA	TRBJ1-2	CASSLDGTDYGYTF	TGCGCCAGCAGCTTGGACGGGACAGACTATGGCTACACCTTC
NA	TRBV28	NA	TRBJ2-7	CASSSEGLDEQYF	TGTGCCAGCAGTTCCGAAGGACTGGACGAGCAGTACTTC
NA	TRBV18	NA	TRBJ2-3	CASSSNQMRGWKGDTQYF	TGTGCCAGCTCCTCCAACCAGATGCGGGGCTGGAAGGGAGATACGCAGTATTTT
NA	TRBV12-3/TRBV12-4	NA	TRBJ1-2	CASSLRGSDGYTF	TGTGCCAGCAGTTTACGGGGGAGTGATGGCTACACCTTC
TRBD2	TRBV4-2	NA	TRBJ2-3	CASSQESGGLSDTQYF	TGTGCCAGCAGCCAAGAGTCGGGGGGGCTGTCAGATACGCAGTATTTT
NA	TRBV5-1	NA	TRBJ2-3	CASSLAAGRADTQYF	TGCGCCAGCAGCTTGGCGGCGGGGCGCGCAGATACGCAGTATTTT
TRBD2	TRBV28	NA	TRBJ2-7	CASSLWRGEPYEQYF	TGTGCCAGCAGTTTATGGCGGGGGGAACCCTACGAGCAGTACTTC
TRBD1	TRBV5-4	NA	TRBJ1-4	CASSSGTDEKLFF	TGTGCCAGCAGTTCCGGGACAGATGAAAAACTGTTTTTT
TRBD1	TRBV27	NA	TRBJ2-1	CASSLSTGTGSYNEQFF	TGTGCCAGCAGTTTATCTACCGGGACAGGGTCATACAATGAGCAGTTCTTC
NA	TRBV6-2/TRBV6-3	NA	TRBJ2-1	CASSSVEVLGNEQFF	TGTGCCAGCAGTTCCGTTGAGGTGTTGGGTAATGAGCAGTTCTTC
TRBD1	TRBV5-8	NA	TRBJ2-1	CASSMGQGGIDEQFF	TGTGCCAGCAGCATGGGACAGGGCGGGATCGATGAGCAGTTCTTC
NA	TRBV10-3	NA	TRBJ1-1	CAIRRGTSMNTEAFF	TGTGCCATCAGGCGGGGGACTTCCATGAACACTGAAGCTTTCTTT
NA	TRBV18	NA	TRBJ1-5	CASSPDRSNQPQHF	TGTGCCAGCTCACCAGACAGGTCCAATCAGCCCCAGCATTTT
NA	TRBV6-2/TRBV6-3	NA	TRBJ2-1	CASSDTRWEQFF	TGTGCCAGCAGCGACACTAGATGGGAGCAGTTCTTC
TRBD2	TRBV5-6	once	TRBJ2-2	CASSFYGTRGTGELFF	TGTGCCAGCAGCTTTTACGGGACTAGAGGGACCGGGGAGCTGTTTTTT
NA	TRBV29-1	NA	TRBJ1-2	CSASDTAGYTF	TGCAGCGCCTCCGACACCGCTGGCTACACCTTC
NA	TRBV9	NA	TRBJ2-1	CASSASGSSYNEQFF	TGTGCCAGCAGCGCCAGCGGAAGCTCCTACAATGAGCAGTTCTTC
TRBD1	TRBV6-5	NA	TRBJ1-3	CASRGGLYSGNTIYF	TGTGCCAGCAGAGGGGGCCTGTACTCTGGAAACACCATATATTTT
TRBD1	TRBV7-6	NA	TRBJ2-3	CASSLGQGLYTQYF	TGTGCCAGCAGCTTGGGACAGGGTCTTTATACGCAGTATTTT
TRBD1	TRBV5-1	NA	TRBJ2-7	CASSSGTGDGEQYF	TGCGCCAGCAGCTCCGGGACAGGTGACGGCGAGCAGTACTTC
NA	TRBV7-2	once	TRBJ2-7	CASSPLQGSYEQYF	TGTGCCAGCAGCCCCCTGCAGGGTTCCTACGAGCAGTACTTC
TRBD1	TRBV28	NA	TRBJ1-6	CASDAWRTGPANSPLHF	TGTGCCAGCGATGCATGGAGGACAGGCCCTGCTAATTCACCCCTCCACTTT
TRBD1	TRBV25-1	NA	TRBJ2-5	CASREDRGLSGTQYF	TGTGCCAGCAGGGAGGACAGGGGGTTGTCGGGGACCCAGTACTTC
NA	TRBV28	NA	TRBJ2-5	CASSPWGSRGRGQETQYF	TGTGCCAGCAGTCCTTGGGGGTCCAGGGGCCGTGGCCAAGAGACCCAGTACTTC
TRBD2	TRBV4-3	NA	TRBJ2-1	CASSQRTSGSSYNEQFF	TGCGCCAGCAGCCAAAGGACTAGCGGGAGCTCCTACAATGAGCAGTTCTTC
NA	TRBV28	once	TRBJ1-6	CASSSRQHNSPLHF	TGTGCCAGCAGCTCCCGACAGCATAATTCACCCCTCCACTTT
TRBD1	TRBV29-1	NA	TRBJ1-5	CSAQDRGGKPQHF	TGCAGCGCACAGGACAGGGGAGGAAAGCCCCAGCATTTT
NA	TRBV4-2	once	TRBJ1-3	CAIAGSSGNTIYF	TGTGCCATAGCCGGGAGCTCTGGAAACACCATATATTTT
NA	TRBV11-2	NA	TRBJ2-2	CASSFGVRAKNTGELFF	TGTGCCAGCAGCTTCGGGGTGCGGGCCAAGAACACCGGGGAGCTGTTTTTT
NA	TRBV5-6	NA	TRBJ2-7	CASSLGNSYYEQYF	TGTGCCAGCAGCTTGGGTAATTCTTACTACGAGCAGTACTTC
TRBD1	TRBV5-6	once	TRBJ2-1	CASRPGQGRNEQFF	TGTGCCAGCAGACCGGGACAGGGTAGGAATGAGCAGTTCTTC
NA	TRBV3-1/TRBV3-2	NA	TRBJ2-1	CASSDLATIYNEQFF	TGTGCCAGCAGCGACTTAGCGACAATCTACAATGAGCAGTTCTTC
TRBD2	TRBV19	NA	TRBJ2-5	CASRRTSGGAGSQETQYF	TGTGCCAGTAGACGGACTAGCGGGGGGGCTGGTTCCCAAGAGACCCAGTACTTC
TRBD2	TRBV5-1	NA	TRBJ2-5	CASSSGGSGRDQTQYF	TGCGCCAGCAGCTCGGGTGGTAGCGGGAGGGACCAGACCCAGTACTTC